This T cell receptor beta chain was identified during a study of cytomegalovirus exposure and HLA in healthy donors. Background on the study: Earlier results showed 90 million to 120 million unique TCR beta sequences derived from 150 million to 200 million T cells.

The study ran its PCR with 60 Vbeta and 13 Jbeta primers. The table came from immunoSEQ multiplex PCR; TCRdb's copy has only in-frame clones and leaves some out. The data show under 200,000 clones, with 68% seen just once and roughly 1.4% held by the top ten. The CDR3 is 15 amino acids. Deletions cut 3 bases from V and 1 base from J, with 11 bases between. Germline loops: CDR1 SGHRS, CDR2 YFSETQ. Nominally healthy donors were sampled, though unrecorded immune exposures were likely. This clone has more than one count but fewer than ten. Input material: PBMCs. The receptor was derived from a man aged 50-59 years in good health and CMV-seronegative. This chain joins TRBV5-1 and TRBJ1-5, with a possible D match to TRBD1 (5 bases). CDR3 sequence: CASSSHGGSNQPQHF. CDR3 nucleotide sequence: TGCGCCAGCAGCTCTCATGGGGGGAGCAATCAGCCCCAGCATTTT.